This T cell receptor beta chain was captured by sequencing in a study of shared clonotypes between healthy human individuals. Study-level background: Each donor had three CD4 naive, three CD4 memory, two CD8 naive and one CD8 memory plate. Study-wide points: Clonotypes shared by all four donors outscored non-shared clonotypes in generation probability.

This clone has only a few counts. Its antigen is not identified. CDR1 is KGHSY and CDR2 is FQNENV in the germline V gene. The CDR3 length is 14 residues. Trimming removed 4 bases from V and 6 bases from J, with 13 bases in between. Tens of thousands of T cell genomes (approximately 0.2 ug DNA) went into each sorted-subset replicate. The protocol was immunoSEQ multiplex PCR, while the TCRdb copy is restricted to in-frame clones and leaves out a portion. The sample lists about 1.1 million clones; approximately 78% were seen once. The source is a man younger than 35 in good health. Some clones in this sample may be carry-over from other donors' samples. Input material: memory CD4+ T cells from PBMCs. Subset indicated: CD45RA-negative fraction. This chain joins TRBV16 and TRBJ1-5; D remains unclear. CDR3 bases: TGTGCCAGCAGCCTCTCCGGAGTAGGTCAGCCCCAGCATTTT. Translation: CASSLSGVGQPQHF.